This TCR beta chain was sequenced during a study of blood T cell repertoires in COVID-19 (dated by TCRdb to 2018 to 2021). General notes on the study: Collaborator samples came from the United States, Italy and Spain and covered acute and convalescent phases of COVID-19. The material from the prospective study consisted of cDNA or gDNA derived from T cells, B-cell-depleted T cells, or PBMCs. Subjects who had been exposed to COVID-19, were actively infected with it, or had recovered from it provided the deeply sampled blood TCRbeta repertoires that made up the dataset. A freely available public database, intended as a resource for researchers studying the immune response to SARS-CoV-2, is where the repertoires were released. The samples were drawn from the first 160 participants of the ongoing ImmuneRACE study and from 1,254 subjects provided by 6 global collaborators. A de-identified subject ID, COVID-19 status, age in years and sex were almost always included in the sample metadata. HLA class I and class II types, where available, came from metadata supplied by the sample provider rather than from assay-based typing.

After removal of 5 bases from V and 5 bases from J, the junction retains 8 bases not matched to a gene. CDR1 and CDR2 were assigned from the germline V gene as SGHNT and YENEEA. The CDR3 holds 15 amino acids from the cysteine to the phenylalanine. Solely the CDR3 DNA is kept, with 45 bases framed from the first base. TCRbeta CDR3 regions were amplified from genomic DNA by means of the immunoSEQ Assay, a bias-controlled multiplex PCR. As for how the authors treated the data: Within the assay, amplification of reference gene primers was used to estimate how many nucleated cells each sample contained. To quantify the absolute abundance of each unique TCRbeta CDR3 rearrangement, sequence reads were collapsed and filtered. For each sample, productive Simpson clonality was calculated by taking the square root of Simpson's diversity index across productive rearrangements. As stored in TCRdb, this immuneACCESS dataset retains in-frame rearrangements with V and J assigned. A fraction of the clones does not appear; measured against another copy, unresolved V genes explain less than half of the discrepancy, and the remainder lacks a known reason. The V and J calls and clone size were taken over from that table, and D and trimming were inferred from the DNA. The sample includes nearly 200,000 clones, with 84% observed a single time. 15% to 20% of the sample goes to the ten largest clones.

This clone was counted between two and nine times. This clone's antigen is unknown. The record has no base qualities; no much larger clone is one base away. Summary of the overall study and its limitations: The amount of clinical and demographic metadata varied by source and participant and was provided uncurated.

Collaborating institutions collected whole blood in K2EDTA tubes following their own protocols. Collaborator samples were shipped for TCRbeta analysis as frozen whole blood, isolated PBMCs, or DNA extracted from either sample type. This TCR derives from a human donor in a cohort sampled during active COVID-19. The chain is encoded by TRBV11-3 joined to TRBJ2-1; TRBD2 matches 8 bases in the middle. Input material: peripheral blood. The DNA reads as follows: TGTGCCAGCAGCCATTCCGGGACTAGGGACAATGAGCAGTTCTTC. This gives the protein CASSHSGTRDNEQFF.